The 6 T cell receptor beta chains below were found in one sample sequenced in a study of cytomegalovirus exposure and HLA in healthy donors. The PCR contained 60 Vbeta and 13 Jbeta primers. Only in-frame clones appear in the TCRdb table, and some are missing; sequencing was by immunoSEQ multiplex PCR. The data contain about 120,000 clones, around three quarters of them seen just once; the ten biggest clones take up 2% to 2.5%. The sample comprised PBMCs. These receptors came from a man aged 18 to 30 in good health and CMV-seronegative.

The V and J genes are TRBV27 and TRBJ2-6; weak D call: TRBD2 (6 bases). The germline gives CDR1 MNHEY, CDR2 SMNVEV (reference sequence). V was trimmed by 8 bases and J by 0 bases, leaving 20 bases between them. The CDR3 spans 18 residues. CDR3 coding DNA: TGTGCCAGCCGTCCTGTTACGGGAGCTTTCTCTGGGGCCAACGTCCTGACTTTC. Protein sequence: CASRPVTGAFSGANVLTF.

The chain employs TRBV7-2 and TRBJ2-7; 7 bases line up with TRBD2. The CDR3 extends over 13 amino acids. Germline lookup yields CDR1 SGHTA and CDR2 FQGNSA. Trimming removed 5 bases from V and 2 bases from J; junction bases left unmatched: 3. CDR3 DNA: TGTGCCAGCAGCGCGGGACTACCCTACGAGCAGTACTTC. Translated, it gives CASSAGLPYEQYF. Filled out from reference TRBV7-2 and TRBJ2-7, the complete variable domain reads GAGVSQSPSNKVTEKGKDVELRCDPISGHTALYWYRQSLGQGLEFLIYFQGNSAPDKSGLPSDRFSAERTGGSVSTLTIQRTQQEDSAVYLCASSAGLPYEQYFGPGTRLTVT.

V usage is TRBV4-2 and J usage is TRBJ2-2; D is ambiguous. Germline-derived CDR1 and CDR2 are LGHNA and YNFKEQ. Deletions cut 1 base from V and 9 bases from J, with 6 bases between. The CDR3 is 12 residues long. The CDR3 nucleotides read TGTGCCAGCAGCCAAGCTGGCAGGGAGCTGTTTTTT. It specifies CASSQAGRELFF.

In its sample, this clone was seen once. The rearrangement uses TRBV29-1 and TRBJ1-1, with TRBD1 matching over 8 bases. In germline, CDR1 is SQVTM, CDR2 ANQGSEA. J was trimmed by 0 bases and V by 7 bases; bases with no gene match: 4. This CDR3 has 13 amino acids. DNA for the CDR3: TGCAGCGCCGAGGGACAGGTGAACACTGAAGCTTTCTTT. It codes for CSAEGQVNTEAFF.

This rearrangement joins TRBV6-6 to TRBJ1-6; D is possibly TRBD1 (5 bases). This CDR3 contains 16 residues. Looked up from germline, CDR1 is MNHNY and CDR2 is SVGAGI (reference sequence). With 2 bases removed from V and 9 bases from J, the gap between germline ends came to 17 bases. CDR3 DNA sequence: TGTGCCAGCAGTTACCCCGATGGGACTCGACGTTCACCCCTCCACTTT. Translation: CASSYPDGTRRSPLHF.

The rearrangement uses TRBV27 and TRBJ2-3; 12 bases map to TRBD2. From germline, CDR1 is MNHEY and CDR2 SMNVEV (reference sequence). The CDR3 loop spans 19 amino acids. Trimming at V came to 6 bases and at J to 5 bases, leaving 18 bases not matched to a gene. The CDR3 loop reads CASSKKPLGLAGRVDTQYF. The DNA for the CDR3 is TGTGCCAGCAGCAAAAAGCCGCTCGGACTAGCGGGAAGGGTAGATACGCAGTATTTT.